This TCR beta chain was captured by sequencing in a study of blood T cell repertoires in COVID-19. Study-level information: PBMCs, B-cell-depleted T cells, or T cells were the source of the cDNA or gDNA that made up the material.

Germline lookup yields CDR1 MNHEY and CDR2 SVGAGI. V lost 7 bases, J lost 5 bases, and 13 bases stayed unmatched. This CDR3 is 15 amino acids long. Under the authors' procedure: Estimation of nucleated cell counts was performed using reference gene primer amplification. Profiled with immunoSEQ multiplex PCR; TCRdb holds only in-frame clones, not every one. The V and J calls and the clone size are those of that table, but D and trimming were determined from the DNA. The repertoire holds 100,000 or so clones, with 75% to 90% as singletons. It was during active infection that Seattle patients were enrolled and then longitudinally followed.

The sample was peripheral blood. This chain joins TRBV6-5 and TRBJ1-2; 7 nucleotides align to TRBD1. The TCR comes from a woman in her forties or fifties with COVID-19, enrolled during active disease. The CDR3 DNA is TGTGCCAGCAAACCGTCGGAGGGGGCGCTTTATGGCTACACCTTC. It encodes CASKPSEGALYGYTF.